This T cell receptor beta chain is from a study of blood T cell repertoires in COVID-19. CDR3 size: 14 residues. Germline-derived CDR1 and CDR2 are MDHEN and SYDVKM. V gave up 7 bases and J gave up 3 bases; unmatched junction bases: 4. In the source study's methods: How many nucleated cells were present was estimated from reference gene primer amplification. Using immunoSEQ multiplex PCR, the repertoire was profiled, and TCRdb retains in-frame clones only, with some absent. The V and J calls and clone size are taken from that table; D and trimming were inferred from the DNA. The sample includes more than 100,000 clones, about 89% of them seen just once.

V and J are TRBV28 and TRBJ2-1, with 9 bases that match TRBD1. The source is a woman aged 55-70 years with acute or convalescent COVID-19. Sequencing input: peripheral blood. In nucleotides, the CDR3 is TGTGCCAGCAAGACAGGGGGTGGCTACAATGAGCAGTTCTTC. Translation: CASKTGGGYNEQFF. Full variable domain (rest looked up from reference TRBV28 and TRBJ2-1): DVKVTQSSRYLVKRTGEKVFLECVQDMDHENMFWYRQDPGLGLRLIYFSYDVKMKEKGDIPEGYSVSREKKERFSLILESASTNQTSMYLCASKTGGGYNEQFFGPGTRLTVL.